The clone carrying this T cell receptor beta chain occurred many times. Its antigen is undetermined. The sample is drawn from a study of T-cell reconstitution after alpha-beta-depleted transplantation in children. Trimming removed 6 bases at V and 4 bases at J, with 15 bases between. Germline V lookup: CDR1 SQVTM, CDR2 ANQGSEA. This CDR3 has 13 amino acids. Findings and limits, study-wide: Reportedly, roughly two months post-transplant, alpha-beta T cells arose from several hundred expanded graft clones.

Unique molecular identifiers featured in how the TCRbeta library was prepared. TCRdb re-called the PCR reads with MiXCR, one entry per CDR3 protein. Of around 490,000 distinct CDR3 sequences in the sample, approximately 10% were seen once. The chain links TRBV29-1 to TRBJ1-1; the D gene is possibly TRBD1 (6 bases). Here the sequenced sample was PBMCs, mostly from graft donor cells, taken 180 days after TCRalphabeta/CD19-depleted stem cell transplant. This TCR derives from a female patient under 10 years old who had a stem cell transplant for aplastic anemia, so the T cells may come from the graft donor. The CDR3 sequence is CSVPQGEGTEAFF. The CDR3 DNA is TGCAGCGTACCACAGGGCGAGGGCACTGAAGCTTTCTTT.